This T cell receptor (beta chain) derives from a study of cytomegalovirus exposure and HLA in healthy donors (dated 2017 in TCRdb). Regarding the complete study: An earlier analysis of some 600 of the donors reported 250 to 350 Gb of sequence data and some 110 million unique TCR beta sequences obtained from about 170 million T cells. In a later analysis, previously published TCR beta repertoires from roughly 710 donors were re-analyzed and high-resolution HLA genotyping was added so that TCR occurrence patterns could be studied. Of the roughly 400 genotyped donors, approximately 80% were placed in the genetic ancestry cluster associated with self-reported Caucasian donors. A later genetic analysis took genome-wide SNP genotypes for 398 of the 666 donors and used that subset as a discovery cohort. An early release covering about 600 HLA-typed donors comprised approximately 300 gigabases of sequencing data and around 86 million unique TCR sequences. To decide whether each TCR beta V gene segment behaved as functional or pseudogenic, an earlier analysis of some 580 of the donors relied on high-throughput TCR beta sequencing. Every discovery cohort repertoire had been produced on one sequencing platform. Rather than using new phenotypic data, the later analysis identified candidate immune exposures from TCR beta sequences and from how often those sequences occurred across donors. Both class I and class II loci were covered by HLA typing, at four-digit resolution. Five DR-DQ haplotypes were treated as single units for association and clustering because of strong linkage in the cohort. Among some 400 genotyped donors of the cohort, an average of around 250,000 unique TCR beta nucleotide sequences was sequenced per donor, of which about 18% were non-productive. High-throughput TCR immunosequencing, statistical association of individual TCRs with disease status, and machine learning were combined to predict cytomegalovirus infection status. Besides the first cohort of roughly 660 subjects, a separate validation cohort made up of 120 different subjects was used. The study aimed to test whether cataloging public T cell receptors could reveal signatures of past pathogen exposure. The number of typed donors differed by locus: about 620-640 for A, B, C, DRB1 and DQB1; 500 to 550 for DQA1; approximately 610 for DPA1; and some 470 for DPB1. Donor age, sex, ethnicity and CMV serostatus were collected together with the repertoire data. Using immunosequencing, the study profiled T cell repertoires from about 610 subjects and related those repertoires to cytomegalovirus serostatus.

The cohort consisted of 600 to 700 healthy bone marrow donors. At the time of sampling, every cohort member was nominally healthy, though immune exposures that went unrecorded were likely present. The donor was CMV seronegative and was included in the group of 352 seronegative cohort members. A peripheral blood sample was provided by each donor, and peripheral blood mononuclear cells were used for TCR beta sequencing. Genomic DNA was extracted from the blood cell samples with the Qiagen DNeasy Blood Extraction Kit. Regarding this clone: This receptor's antigen is unknown. Base qualities are not at hand, and no much larger clone is one base apart.

General study outcomes and caveats: Because counts were too low, 15 to 20 rarely observed V segments, including chromosome 9 orphons, were excluded from the earlier analysis of about 500 of the donors. A group of highly shared sequence variants was considered likely to be a technical artifact of the sequencing pipeline. The cohort was sequenced for TCR beta chains only, and without alpha or paired-chain data the features that could be detected were limited. The authors suggested that the approach could potentially be generalized to other disease states and immunological phenotypes. In a later genetic analysis, a missense DCLRE1C variant was associated with V-gene and J-gene trimming of TCR beta chains, and the association was replicated in an independent cohort. The classifier was reported to diagnose cytomegalovirus status with high specificity and sensitivity in both the original cohort and the validation cohort. A later analysis found that most CMV-associated TCR beta chains appeared HLA-restricted, with HLA associations seemingly driven largely by CMV exposure. In a later genetic analysis, fewer N-insertions in productive TCRs were reported among donors in an Asian-associated ancestry cluster than the 666-donor mean. An earlier analysis of approximately 530 of the donors showed that most TCR beta V segments appeared in productive rearrangements either about 87% or about 30% of the time, which broadly matched IMGT annotations. In a later analysis, HLA-associated TCR beta chains were found to be more clonally expanded and to have lower generation probabilities than equally common non-associated chains. When HLA alleles, especially DR and DQ, strongly co-occurred, attributing TCR associations to individual alleles was difficult. The presence/absence analyses assumed that sequencing depth was roughly uniform across donors, and that assumption may not be true. Three of the identified cytomegalovirus-associated TCR beta chains were confirmed in vitro to be specific for cytomegalovirus antigens. For the cohort, immune exposure information was limited to CMV serostatus. The study gave a list of 150 to 200 TCR beta chains associated with cytomegalovirus. Specific HLA alleles were associated with over 15,000 TCR beta sequences at a false discovery rate of 0.05 in a later analysis. While some public TCRs were present in many individuals, most TCR sequences turned up only very rarely across donors. HLA typing was unavailable for some donors at each locus, so association tests used only the typed subset. Correlated functional status among segregating V segments might be attributable to linkage disequilibrium, but an unknown experimental factor could not be ruled out. Several of the top co-occurrence clusters appeared to be linked to parvovirus B19, influenza, CMV and Epstein-Barr virus, according to a later analysis. Some IMGT-functional V segments, including TRBV6-2 and TRBV6-3, could not be distinguished by the 87-base-pair reads and were therefore excluded. A further reported finding was that TCR beta sequences accurately predicted the HLA-A and HLA-B alleles for most subjects in the first cohort. In a later analysis, TCR association rates were found to vary across HLA loci, with the most associated TCRs seen for DRB1 alleles and the fewest for HLA-C alleles.

The library was prepared using the immunoSEQ multiplex PCR assay. A mixture of 60 forward primers for TCR Vbeta segments and 13 reverse primers for TCR Jbeta segments was used in the multiplex PCR. Amplification of the CDR3 region of rearranged TCR beta genes was performed with a multiplex PCR assay on genomic DNA. Amplified TCR beta libraries were sequenced as 87-base-pair reads on the Illumina HiSeq System. Per the original workflow: A later analysis counted some 74 million unique TCR beta chains across the roughly 700 repertoires, and roughly 9.9 million of these chains were shared by at least two donors. Raw reads were error-corrected and collapsed into unique sequences with a nearest-neighbor algorithm that merged closely related sequences to remove PCR and sequencing errors. CDR3 sequences were aligned to IMGT reference sequences to assign V, D and J gene segments. For a sequence to be retained, a match of at least six nucleotides was required to both a V gene segment and a J gene segment. Rearrangements were called productive when the CDR3 lacked stop codons and stayed in frame with V and J; all others were non-productive. Following IMGT convention, CDR3 was defined as the stretch from the second conserved V-encoded cysteine to the conserved J-encoded phenylalanine. The earlier analysis of about 570 of the donors excluded any sequence lacking an unambiguous match to a single V gene segment. An earlier analysis of 587 of the donors classified V segments as functional when productive rearrangements were above 56.7% and as segregating when the standard deviation between donors was above 5%. A statistical classification framework was built to diagnose cytomegalovirus status from the catalog of TCR beta chain sequences. V and J gene assignment, in a later analysis, came from comparing TCR nucleotide sequences with IMGT/GENE-DB human TR gene sequences. A later analysis assigned CDR3 sequences and most-parsimonious VDJ recombination scenarios with the TCRdist pipeline. In a later analysis, each TCR beta chain was defined by its CDR3 amino acid sequence together with its V-gene family, and reads without a unique V-gene family were excluded. To address suspected cross-contamination and a sequencing artifact, a later analysis removed a few hundred highly shared, low-generation-probability nucleotide sequences. A later analysis calculated a clonal expansion index for each public chain from normalized within-repertoire ranks of inferred template counts. A later analysis computed generation probabilities with a VDJ recombination model fitted to out-of-frame rearrangements, and checked the results against IGoR. In a later analysis, TCR-TCR, TCR-HLA and TCR-CMV co-occurrence was scored with hypergeometric tests, and a repertoire-size bias correction was applied to TCR pairs. To estimate false discovery rates, a later analysis permuted the HLA or CMV assignments 20 times. In a later analysis, co-occurring TCRs were grouped with DBSCAN, and TCRdist sequence similarity was added when clustering was performed within HLA-allele-positive subsets. Repertoires with fewer than 30,000 or more than 120,000 public chains were left out of co-occurrence clustering, as were about five repertoires with anomalous nucleotide sharing. The immuneACCESS repertoire file appears here via TCRdb, limited to in-frame rearrangements. These files lack a portion of the clones; in checked studies, under half of the deficit traces to unresolved V genes, and the cause of the others is not known. V and J calls plus clone size are reproduced from that table; the DNA served to infer D and trimming. In this sample the table shows 100,000 to 150,000 clones, approximately 71% of which occur a single time. The ten most abundant clones make up around 3% of the sample.

The germline V gene (reference sequence) sets CDR1 to MNHNY and CDR2 to SVGAGI. The CDR3 contains 16 residues, cysteine and phenylalanine counted. The kept DNA is CDR3 alone, 48 bases in frame from the first base. V trim: 4 bases; J trim: 5 bases; unmatched bases: 6. Recombination joined TRBV6-6 with TRBJ2-7, with TRBD2 matching 15 junction bases. This TCR derives from a woman in her fifties or sixties in good health and CMV-seronegative. Sequencing was performed on PBMCs. The DNA sequence reads TGTGCCAGCAGTTTCCGGACTAGCGGGAGGGCCAACGAGCAGTACTTC. The encoded protein is CASSFRTSGRANEQYF.